These 10 T cell receptor beta chains share one sample of origin, sequenced in a study of patients and donors after allogeneic stem cell transplantation. One entry per CDR3 protein, called by TCRdb with MiXCR from the RT-PCR reads. The table lists approximately 250,000 distinct CDR3 sequences, approximately 14% of them singletons, with 11% in the top ten. Sequencing used blood, either unsorted or a sorted T cell fraction (not recorded which). The receptors were sampled from a human donor who was either an allogeneic HSCT recipient or a stem cell or donor lymphocyte infusion donor (not recorded which). It is not recorded whose cells these are; they may come from a transplant donor.

This clonotype was seen only once. The chain uses TRBV5-5 and TRBJ1-5; D possibly corresponds to TRBD1 (5 bases). The ends were cut back, 1 base at V and 6 bases at J, with 20 bases in the middle. Per the germline V gene, CDR1 is SGHKS and CDR2 is YYEKEE (reference sequence). The CDR3 covers 17 residues. The CDR3 DNA follows: TGTGCCAGCAGCTTGAGGTTTGAGGAGGCGGGGGGTCAGCCCCAGCATTTT. It is translated as CASSLRFEEAGGQPQHF.

This clonotype was counted at least ten times. The V gene is TRBV5-4, the J gene TRBJ2-7; a possible D gene is TRBD2 (5 bases). The CDR3 runs to 14 residues. V lost 4 bases to trimming and J lost 2 bases, with 13 bases between them. CDR1 is SGHNT, CDR2 YYREEE, per germline (reference sequence). CDR3: CASSPEVLAYEQYF. DNA for the CDR3: TGTGCCAGCAGCCCGGAGGTTCTCGCCTACGAGCAGTACTTC.

As concerns this clonotype: Given a much more abundant clone one base away, this may be a read error. The chain couples TRBV20-1 to TRBJ1-2, with a possible D match to TRBD1 (6 bases). CDR3 length: 11 amino acids. V lost 4 bases and J 8 bases, leaving 11 bases between the germline ends. Per the germline V gene, CDR1 is DFQATT and CDR2 is SNEGSKA (reference sequence). CDR3 sequence: CSAIQGLGYTF. In DNA form, the CDR3 reads TGCAGTGCTATACAGGGACTCGGCTACACCTTC.

About this clonotype: The junction does not match germline at one end; this may be a read error. The chain has TRBV28 and TRBJ2-2; 11 bases align to TRBD2. Germline V gene data show CDR1 as MDHEN and CDR2 as SYDVKM. This CDR3 spans 15 amino acids. CDR3 region: CASRLSGTSGLELFF. The CDR3, as DNA: TGTGCCAGCAGATTATCAGGGACTAGCGGACTGGAGCTGTTTTTT.

This clonotype was detected only a few times. The V and J genes are TRBV5-5 and TRBJ2-2, with 9 positions matching TRBD1. The V and J ends lost 0 bases and 5 bases, in that order; junction bases with no gene match: 5. The CDR3 loop spans 16 amino acids. Germline CDR1 is SGHKS and CDR2 is YYEKEE (reference sequence). The CDR3 spells CASSLALGQGTGELFF. CDR3 sequence (DNA): TGTGCCAGCAGCTTGGCCCTGGGACAGGGAACCGGGGAGCTGTTTTTT.

This clonotype was picked up many times. The V gene is TRBV20-1, the J gene TRBJ2-5; 7 nucleotides line up with TRBD1. The CDR3 length is 11 residues. Per germline, CDR1 DFQATT and CDR2 SNEGSKA (reference sequence). With V trimmed by 4 bases and J by 4 bases, 0 bases remained unmatched. The CDR3 DNA is TGCAGTGCTAACAGGGGAGAGACCCAGTACTTC. Protein: CSANRGETQYF.

This clonotype was seen only a few times. The rearrangement uses TRBV9 and TRBJ2-1; tentatively, D is TRBD2 (5 bases). Trimming shortened V by 1 base and J by 10 bases, and 15 bases separated the two germline ends. The germline V gene has CDR1 SGDLS and CDR2 YYNGEE. The CDR3 is 14 residues long. The CDR3 bases are TGTGCCAGCAGCGTAACTCTTTCGGGGATAGAGCAGTTCTTC. This gives the protein CASSVTLSGIEQFF.

This clonotype was picked up a small number of times. The V and J genes are TRBV28 and TRBJ1-1, with a weak D call TRBD1 (5 bases). Germline CDR1 MDHEN, CDR2 SYDVKM. Trimming removed 6 bases from V and 1 base from J, with 9 bases in between. The CDR3 is made up of 13 amino acids. CDR3 DNA sequence: TGTGCCAGCAGAAACACAGGGAACACTGAAGCTTTCTTT. It specifies CASRNTGNTEAFF. Full variable domain (remainder filled in from reference TRBV28 and TRBJ1-1): DVKVTQSSRYLVKRTGEKVFLECVQDMDHENMFWYRQDPGLGLRLIYFSYDVKMKEKGDIPEGYSVSREKKERFSLILESASTNQTSMYLCASRNTGNTEAFFGQGTRLTVV.

The chain carries TRBV7-2 and TRBJ2-7, with D hard to call. V was trimmed by 1 base and J by 3 bases, leaving 10 bases between them. The CDR3 is 14 amino acids. CDR1 and CDR2 from the germline V gene are SGHTA and FQGNSA. The CDR3 loop is CASSLDSGSYEQYF. CDR3 sequence (DNA): TGTGCCAGCAGCTTAGACTCGGGCAGCTACGAGCAGTACTTC.

The chain combines TRBV29-1 with TRBJ1-2, with TRBD1 matching 7 bases. CDR1 SQVTM and CDR2 ANQGSEA come from the germline V gene. The CDR3 is made up of 17 amino acids. After removal of 4 bases from V and 0 bases from J, the junction contained 14 bases not matched to a gene. Written as DNA, the CDR3 is TGCAGCGTTGGGTCCCGGGACAGACTCAGTTCTAACTATGGCTACACCTTC. This translates into CSVGSRDRLSSNYGYTF. Based on the CDR3 plus reference TRBV29-1 and TRBJ1-2, the full variable domain is SAVISQKPSRDICQRGTSLTIQCQVDSQVTMMFWYRQQPGQSLTLIATANQGSEATYESGFVIDKFPISRPNLTFSTLTVSNMSPEDSSIYLCSVGSRDRLSSNYGYTFGSGTRLTVV.